One sample yielded the 6 T cell receptor beta chains listed below, sequenced in a study of shared clonotypes between healthy human individuals. The protocol was immunoSEQ multiplex PCR, while the TCRdb copy is restricted to in-frame clones and leaves out a portion. The sample has some 980,000 clones; around three quarters are singletons. The specimen sequenced was memory CD4+ T cells sorted from blood. This sample's subset: CD45RA-negative fraction. Every receptor here comes from a man in his late teens or twenties in good health.

The chain couples TRBV5-8 to TRBJ1-5; D perhaps matches TRBD1 (6 bases). There are 16 residues in the CDR3. V was cut by 6 bases and J by 0 bases, with 16 bases left in between. Germline CDR1 is SGHTS and CDR2 is YDEGEE. The CDR3 sequence: CASTAEGGYSNQPQHF. CDR3 bases: TGTGCCAGCACCGCCGAGGGGGGGTATAGCAATCAGCCCCAGCATTTT.

This chain uses TRBV2 with TRBJ2-2; unclear D gene. V was cut by 7 bases and J by 0 bases, with 9 bases left in between. From germline, CDR1 is SNHLY and CDR2 FYNNEI. The CDR3 sequence is 14 residues long. The CDR3 sequence is CASTKGPNTGELFF. The CDR3 coding sequence is TGTGCCAGCACCAAGGGCCCGAACACCGGGGAGCTGTTTTTT.

The gene calls are TRBV28 and TRBJ1-1; D might be TRBD1 (5 bases). The CDR3 covers 15 residues. Looked up from germline, CDR1 is MDHEN and CDR2 is SYDVKM. Trimming shortened V by 2 bases and J by 4 bases, and 14 bases separated the two germline ends. CDR3 region: CASSLMTRGVTEAFF. The CDR3 bases are TGTGCCAGCAGTTTAATGACGAGGGGTGTCACTGAAGCTTTCTTT.

The chain has TRBV11-2 and TRBJ2-3, with 8 bases identical to TRBD2. The junction had 6 bases not matched to a gene; V was cut back by 5 bases and J by 14 bases. Germline V CDR1 and CDR2: SGHAT, FQNNGV. The CDR3 runs to 11 residues. DNA of the CDR3: TGTGCCAGCAGCCTACTAGCGGTCCTGTATTTT. Translated: CASSLLAVLYF.

The V gene is TRBV25-1, the J gene TRBJ1-2, with 11 bases fitting TRBD1. The V segment lost 1 base and the J segment 5 bases; nucleotides outside the gene matches: 6. Germline V gene sequence: CDR1 MGHDK, CDR2 SYGVNS. The CDR3 loop spans 16 amino acids. The DNA of the CDR3 is TGTGCCAGCAGTGAATTAGGACAGGGGGCAATGTATGGCTACACCTTC. Its translation: CASSELGQGAMYGYTF.

The genes are TRBV5-1 and TRBJ2-2; D remains unclear. Looked up from germline, CDR1 is SGHRS and CDR2 is YFSETQ. The V end lost 0 bases, the J end lost 5 bases, and 23 bases lay between the germline ends. The CDR3 consists of 19 residues. The CDR3 DNA is TGCGCCAGCAGCTTGGGTCCGTTTACGGCCCTGGATGCTACCGGGGAGCTGTTTTTT. It translates to CASSLGPFTALDATGELFF.